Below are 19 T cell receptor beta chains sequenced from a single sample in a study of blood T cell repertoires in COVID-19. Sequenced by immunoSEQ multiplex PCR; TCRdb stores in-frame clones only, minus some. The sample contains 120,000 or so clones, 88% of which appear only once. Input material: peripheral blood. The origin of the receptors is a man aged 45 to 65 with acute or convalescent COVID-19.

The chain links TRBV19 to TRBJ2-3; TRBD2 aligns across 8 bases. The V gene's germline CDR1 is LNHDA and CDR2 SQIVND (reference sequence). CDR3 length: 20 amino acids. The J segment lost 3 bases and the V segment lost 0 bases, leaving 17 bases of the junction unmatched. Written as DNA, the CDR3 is TGTGCCAGTAGTATAGACATAAGTTCTAGCGGGTCTGGGATGACAGATACGCAGTATTTT. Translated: CASSIDISSSGSGMTDTQYF.

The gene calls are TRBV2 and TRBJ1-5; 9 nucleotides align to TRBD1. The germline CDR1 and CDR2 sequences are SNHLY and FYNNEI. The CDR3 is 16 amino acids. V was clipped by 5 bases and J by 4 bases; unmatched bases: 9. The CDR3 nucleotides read TGTGCCAGCAGTCAAGGGGCTGGGACAGGGAATCAGCCCCAGCATTTT. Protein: CASSQGAGTGNQPQHF.

The CDR3 here is CASSYTAGETQYF. As DNA, the CDR3 is TGCGCCAGCAGCTACACAGCTGGGGAGACCCAGTACTTC. The chain is built from TRBV5-1 and TRBJ2-5; D gene ambiguous. This CDR3 is built from 13 residues. The germline CDR1 and CDR2 sequences are SGHRS and YFSETQ. Trimming took 3 bases from V and 5 from J, leaving 11 bases between them.

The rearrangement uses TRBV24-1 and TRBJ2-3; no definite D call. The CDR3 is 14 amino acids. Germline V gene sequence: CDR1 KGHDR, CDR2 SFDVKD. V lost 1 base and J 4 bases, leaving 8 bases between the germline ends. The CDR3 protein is CATSDFSEADTQYF. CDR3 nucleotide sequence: TGTGCCACCAGTGATTTTTCCGAGGCAGATACGCAGTATTTT.

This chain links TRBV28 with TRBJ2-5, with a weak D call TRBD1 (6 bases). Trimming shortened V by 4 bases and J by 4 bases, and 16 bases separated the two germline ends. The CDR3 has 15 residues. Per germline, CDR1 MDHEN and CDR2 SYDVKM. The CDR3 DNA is TGTGCCAGCAGTTCCCCCCCAGGGGCTGGAGAGACCCAGTACTTC. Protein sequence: CASSSPPGAGETQYF.

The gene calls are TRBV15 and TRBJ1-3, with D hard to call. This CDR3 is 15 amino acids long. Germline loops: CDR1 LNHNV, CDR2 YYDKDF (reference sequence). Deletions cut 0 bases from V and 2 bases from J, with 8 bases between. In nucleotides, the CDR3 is TGTGCCACCAGCAGAGATCCGGGAACTGGAAACACCATATATTTT. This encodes CATSRDPGTGNTIYF.

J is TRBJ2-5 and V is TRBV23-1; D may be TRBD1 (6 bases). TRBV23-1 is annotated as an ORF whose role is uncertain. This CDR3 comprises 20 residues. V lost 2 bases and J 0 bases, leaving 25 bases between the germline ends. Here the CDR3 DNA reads TGCGCCAGCAGTCAAGTCAGGGGTAGATTTAGGGTGACGTACCAAGAGACCCAGTACTTC. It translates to CASSQVRGRFRVTYQETQYF.

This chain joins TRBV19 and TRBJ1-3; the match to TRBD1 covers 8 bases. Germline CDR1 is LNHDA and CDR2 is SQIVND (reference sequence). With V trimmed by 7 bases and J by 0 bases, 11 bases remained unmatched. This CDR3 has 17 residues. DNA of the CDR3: TGTGCCAGTACCAGTCGTGCAGGGGGCTTCTCTGGAAACACCATATATTTT. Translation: CASTSRAGGFSGNTIYF. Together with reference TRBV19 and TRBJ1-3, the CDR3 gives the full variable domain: DGGITQSPKYLFRKEGQNVTLSCEQNLNHDAMYWYRQDPGQGLRLIYYSQIVNDFQKGDIAEGYSVSREKKESFPLTVTSAQKNPTAFYLCASTSRAGGFSGNTIYFGEGSWLTVV.

This CDR3 reads CASSLGPSGLSYEQYF. DNA of the CDR3: TGTGCCAGCAGCTTAGGTCCTAGCGGCCTTTCCTACGAGCAGTACTTC. This rearrangement joins TRBV7-2 to TRBJ2-7; 7 bases are a match to TRBD2. The CDR3 sequence is 16 residues long. CDR1 and CDR2 (germline): SGHTA, FQGNSA. Trimming took 1 base from V and 1 from J; bases not matched to a gene: 7.

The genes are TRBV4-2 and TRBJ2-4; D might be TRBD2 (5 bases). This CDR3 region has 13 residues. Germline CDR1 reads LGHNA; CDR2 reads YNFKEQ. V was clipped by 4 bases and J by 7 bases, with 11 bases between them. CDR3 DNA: TGTGCCAGCAGCCGAGCACCGGGGAACATTCAGTACTTC. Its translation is CASSRAPGNIQYF.

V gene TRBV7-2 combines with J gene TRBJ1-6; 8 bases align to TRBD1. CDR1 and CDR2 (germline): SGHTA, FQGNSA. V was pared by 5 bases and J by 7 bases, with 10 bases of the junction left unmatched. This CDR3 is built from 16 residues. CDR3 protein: CASSPTWTGRNSPLHF. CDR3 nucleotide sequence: TGTGCCAGCAGCCCCACCTGGACAGGGAGGAATTCACCCCTCCACTTT.

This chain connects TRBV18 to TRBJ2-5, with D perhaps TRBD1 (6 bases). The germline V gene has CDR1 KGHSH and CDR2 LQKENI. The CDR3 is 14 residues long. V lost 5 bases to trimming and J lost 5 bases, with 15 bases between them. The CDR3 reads CASSSQGVGETQYF. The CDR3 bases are TGTGCCAGCTCATCACAGGGAGTCGGGGAGACCCAGTACTTC.

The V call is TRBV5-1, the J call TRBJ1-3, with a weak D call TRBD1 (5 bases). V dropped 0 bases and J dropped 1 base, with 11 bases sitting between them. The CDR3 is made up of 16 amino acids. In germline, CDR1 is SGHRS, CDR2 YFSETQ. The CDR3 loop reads CASSLAGSKSGNTIYF. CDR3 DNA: TGCGCCAGCAGCTTGGCAGGGTCCAAGTCTGGAAACACCATATATTTT.

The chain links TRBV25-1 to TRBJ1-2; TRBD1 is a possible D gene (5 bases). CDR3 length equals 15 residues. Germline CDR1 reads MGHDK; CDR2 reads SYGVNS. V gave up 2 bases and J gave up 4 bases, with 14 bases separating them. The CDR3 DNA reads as TGTGCCAGCAGTGAAGGGGCAGGGAGGGCCTATGGCTACACCTTC. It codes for CASSEGAGRAYGYTF.

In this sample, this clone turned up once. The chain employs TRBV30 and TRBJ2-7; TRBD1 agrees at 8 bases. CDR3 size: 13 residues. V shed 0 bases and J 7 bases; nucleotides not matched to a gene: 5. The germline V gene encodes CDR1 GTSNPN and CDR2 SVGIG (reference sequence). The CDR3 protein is CAWSVQGAGEQYF. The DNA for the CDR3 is TGTGCCTGGAGTGTCCAGGGGGCGGGGGAGCAGTACTTC. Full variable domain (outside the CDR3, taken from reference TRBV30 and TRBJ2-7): SQTIHQWPATLVQPVGSPLSLECTVEGTSNPNLYWYRQAAGRGLQLLFYSVGIGQISSEVPQNLSASRPQDRQFILSSKKLLLSDSGFYLCAWSVQGAGEQYFGPGTRLTVT.

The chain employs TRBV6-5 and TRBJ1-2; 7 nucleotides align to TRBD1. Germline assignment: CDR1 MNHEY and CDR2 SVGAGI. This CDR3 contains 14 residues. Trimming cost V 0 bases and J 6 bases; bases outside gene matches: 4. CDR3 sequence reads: CASSYSKGGDGYTF. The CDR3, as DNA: TGTGCCAGCAGTTACTCGAAAGGGGGCGATGGCTACACCTTC.

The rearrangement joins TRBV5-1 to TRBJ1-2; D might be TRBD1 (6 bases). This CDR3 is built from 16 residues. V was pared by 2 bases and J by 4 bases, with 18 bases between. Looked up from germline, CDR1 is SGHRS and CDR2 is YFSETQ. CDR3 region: CASSFDSDSLIYGYTF. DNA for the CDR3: TGCGCCAGCAGCTTCGATTCGGACAGTCTGATCTATGGCTACACCTTC.

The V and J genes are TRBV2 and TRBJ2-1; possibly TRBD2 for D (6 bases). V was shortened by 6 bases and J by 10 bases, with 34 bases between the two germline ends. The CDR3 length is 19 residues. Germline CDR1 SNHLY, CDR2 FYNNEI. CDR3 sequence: CASREGTGGNWVGGGEQFF. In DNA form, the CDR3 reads TGTGCCAGCAGAGAGGGGACTGGCGGCAACTGGGTTGGTGGGGGAGAGCAGTTCTTC.

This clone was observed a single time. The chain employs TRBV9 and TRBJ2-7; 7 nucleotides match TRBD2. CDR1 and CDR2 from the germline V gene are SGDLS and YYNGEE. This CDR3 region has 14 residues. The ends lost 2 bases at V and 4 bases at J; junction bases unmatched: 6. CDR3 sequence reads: CASSVGEGQYEQYF. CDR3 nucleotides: TGTGCCAGCAGCGTGGGGGAGGGCCAGTACGAGCAGTACTTC.